The 32 T cell receptor beta chains below come from one sample, sequenced in a study of cytomegalovirus exposure and HLA in healthy donors. The PCR used 60 Vbeta and 13 Jbeta primers. Assay: immunoSEQ multiplex PCR; the TCRdb copy retains only in-frame clones and omits some. The repertoire holds fewer than 120,000 clones, with around 86% as singletons. Sequencing was carried out using PBMCs. The receptors were sampled from a man aged 40-50 years in good health and CMV-seronegative.

The rearrangement joins TRBV7-8 to TRBJ2-1; 10 nucleotides agree with TRBD2. Trimming took 2 bases from V and 7 from J; bases not matched to a gene: 8. In germline, CDR1 is SGHVS, CDR2 FQNEAQ. The CDR3 is made up of 16 amino acids. The CDR3 reads CASSLLAGALGNEQFF. CDR3 coding DNA: TGTGCCAGCAGCTTACTAGCGGGGGCTTTAGGAAATGAGCAGTTCTTC.

The rearrangement joins TRBV10-3 to TRBJ1-1; 7 nucleotides agree with TRBD1. The CDR3 is 13 amino acids. Germline V gene sequence: CDR1 ENHRY, CDR2 SYGVKD. Trimming removed 2 bases from V and 6 bases from J; junction bases left unmatched: 3. The CDR3 DNA is TGTGCCATCAGTGAGGACAGGGTAGCTGAAGCTTTCTTT. Encoded protein: CAISEDRVAEAFF.

The chain recombines TRBV7-9 with TRBJ1-6; 9 bases are shared with TRBD1. Germline CDR1 reads SEHNR; CDR2 reads FQNEAQ (reference sequence). With V trimmed by 5 bases and J by 4 bases, 6 bases remained unmatched. The length of the CDR3 is 16 residues. CDR3: CASSPDGTGYNSPLHF. CDR3 nucleotide sequence: TGTGCCAGCAGCCCCGACGGGACAGGGTATAATTCACCCCTCCACTTT. The variable domain in full, completed from reference TRBV7-9 and TRBJ1-6, reads DTGVSQNPRHKITKRGQNVTFRCDPISEHNRLYWYRQTLGQGPEFLTYFQNEAQLEKSRLLSDRFSAERPKGSFSTLEIQRTEQGDSAMYLCASSPDGTGYNSPLHFGNGTRLTVT.

This rearrangement joins TRBV5-8 to TRBJ1-1, with D tentatively TRBD1 (6 bases). The CDR3 runs 16 residues. Trimming stripped 0 bases from V and 4 bases from J, with 16 bases between. In germline, CDR1 is SGHTS, CDR2 YDEGEE. Written as DNA, the CDR3 is TGTGCCAGCAGCTTGGTCCATGGGGGGGCGAGCACTGAAGCTTTCTTT. It yields the protein CASSLVHGGASTEAFF.

This clone was seen only once. This chain links TRBV5-1 with TRBJ1-1, with D maybe TRBD1 (6 bases). V lost 4 bases and J lost 4, with 14 bases in between. The germline V gene has CDR1 SGHRS and CDR2 YFSETQ. The CDR3 sequence is 14 residues long. The DNA of the CDR3 is TGCGCCAGCAGCCTACAGGGTTTGAGCACTGAAGCTTTCTTT. Translating it yields CASSLQGLSTEAFF.

The chain uses TRBV27 and TRBJ1-2; the match to TRBD1 covers 10 bases. The CDR3 consists of 17 residues. Germline V CDR1 and CDR2: MNHEY, SMNVEV (reference sequence). With 2 bases clipped from V and 4 bases from J, the junction kept 10 bases outside the gene matches. The CDR3 is CASSLLGQGTPFYGYTF. The CDR3, as DNA: TGTGCCAGCAGTTTACTGGGACAGGGGACCCCTTTCTATGGCTACACCTTC.

The chain has TRBV6-1 and TRBJ1-3; TRBD1 matches at 8 bases. The length of the CDR3 is 14 residues. From germline, CDR1 is MNHNS and CDR2 SASEGT. V gave up 6 bases and J gave up 4 bases; unmatched junction bases: 5. CDR3 sequence reads: CASRTGEAGNTIYF. The CDR3 DNA is TGTGCCAGCAGGACAGGGGAGGCCGGAAACACCATATATTTT.

The chain has TRBV15 and TRBJ2-7; 7 positions agree with TRBD1. Germline V gene data show CDR1 as LNHNV and CDR2 as YYDKDF (reference sequence). The ends lost 1 base at V and 4 bases at J; junction bases unmatched: 13. This CDR3 comprises 17 residues. The CDR3 nucleotides read TGTGCCACCAGCAGAGCGGTCGGGTCAGGGGGATGGTACGAGCAGTACTTC. It codes for CATSRAVGSGGWYEQYF.

The chain recombines TRBV4-1 with TRBJ1-1; no reliable D call. The V gene's germline CDR1 is MGHRA and CDR2 YSYEKL. This CDR3 has 18 residues. Trimming removed 0 bases from V and 4 bases from J, with 21 bases in between. CDR3 nucleotides: TGCGCCAGCAGCCAAGAATTCGTGAGGTCGGGGTTGGCCACTGAAGCTTTCTTT. It encodes CASSQEFVRSGLATEAFF.

This chain links TRBV7-9 with TRBJ1-3; D gene ambiguous. Germline CDR1 reads SEHNR; CDR2 reads FQNEAQ (reference sequence). This CDR3 comprises 16 residues. V was cut by 4 bases and J by 0 bases, with 13 bases left in between. CDR3 protein: CASSWPTLPSGNTIYF. The CDR3 region has the DNA TGTGCCAGCAGCTGGCCGACACTTCCCTCTGGAAACACCATATATTTT.

The count of this clone is one. V usage is TRBV10-3 and J usage is TRBJ2-1; 8 bases are shared with TRBD1. CDR3 length: 16 residues. Trimming removed 0 bases from V and 7 bases from J; junction bases left unmatched: 8. The V gene's germline CDR1 is ENHRY and CDR2 SYGVKD. CDR3 DNA: TGTGCCATCAGTGAGTCCGGGCAGGGGGCTGGAAATGAGCAGTTCTTC. Amino acids: CAISESGQGAGNEQFF.

The chain has TRBV5-1 and TRBJ2-1, with D possibly TRBD2 on 6 matching bases. This CDR3 contains 16 residues. Germline loops: CDR1 SGHRS, CDR2 YFSETQ. The V end lost 3 bases, the J end lost 5 bases, and 18 bases lay between the germline ends. Here the CDR3 reads CASSWGVLARDNEQFF. The CDR3 bases are TGCGCCAGCAGCTGGGGGGTACTAGCCCGAGACAATGAGCAGTTCTTC.

The chain is built from TRBV4-1 and TRBJ2-5; D might be TRBD1 (6 bases). The CDR3 extends over 16 amino acids. The V and J ends lost 2 bases and 1 base respectively, with 14 bases between them. Germline-derived CDR1 and CDR2 are MGHRA and YSYEKL. CDR3 coding DNA: TGCGCCAGCAGCCAATCCTCCACAGGGCCCCAAGAGACCCAGTACTTC. Amino acids: CASSQSSTGPQETQYF.

J is TRBJ1-2 and V is TRBV19; D is ambiguous. V was pared by 5 bases and J by 4 bases, with 8 bases between. CDR1 is LNHDA and CDR2 is SQIVND in the germline V gene (reference sequence). This CDR3 has 12 residues. The CDR3 nucleotides are TGTGCCAGTAGTCTGCGGGCCTATGGCTACACCTTC. This encodes CASSLRAYGYTF. Complete variable domain (other parts from reference TRBV19 and TRBJ1-2): DGGITQSPKYLFRKEGQNVTLSCEQNLNHDAMYWYRQDPGQGLRLIYYSQIVNDFQKGDIAEGYSVSREKKESFPLTVTSAQKNPTAFYLCASSLRAYGYTFGSGTRLTVV.

This chain uses TRBV28 with TRBJ1-1; TRBD1 agrees at 9 bases. V trimming: 4 bases; J trimming: 0 bases; junction bases outside the gene matches: 0. The CDR3 runs 14 residues. CDR1 is MDHEN and CDR2 is SYDVKM in the germline V gene. The CDR3 bases are TGTGCCAGCAGTTGGGACAGGGTGAACACTGAAGCTTTCTTT. Its translation: CASSWDRVNTEAFF.

This chain links TRBV30 with TRBJ2-1; possible D gene TRBD1, 6 bases. There are 13 residues in the CDR3. V lost 3 bases, J lost 9 bases, and 15 bases lay in between. Germline V gene lookup returns CDR1 GTSNPN and CDR2 SVGIG (reference sequence). CDR3 amino acids: CAWRGPGAPEQFF. The CDR3 region has the DNA TGTGCCTGGAGGGGCCCAGGGGCCCCTGAGCAGTTCTTC.

This clone was counted once. The chain uses TRBV6-5 and TRBJ1-1; possibly TRBD1 for D (6 bases). Per the germline V gene, CDR1 is MNHEY and CDR2 is SVGAGI. Trimming stripped 3 bases from V and 0 bases from J, with 11 bases between. The CDR3 runs to 15 residues. The CDR3 here is CASSYMAGVNTEAFF. The CDR3 nucleotides read TGTGCCAGCAGTTATATGGCAGGGGTGAACACTGAAGCTTTCTTT.

The rearrangement uses TRBV6-5 and TRBJ2-1, with D maybe TRBD1 (5 bases). The CDR3 runs to 13 residues. The ends were cut back, 0 bases at V and 10 bases at J, with 10 bases in the middle. Germline CDR1 MNHEY, CDR2 SVGAGI. This CDR3 reads CASSYSGRVEQFF. As DNA, the CDR3 is TGTGCCAGCAGTTACTCGGGCAGGGTCGAGCAGTTCTTC.

The V gene is TRBV6-5, the J gene TRBJ1-1; D is unresolved. The CDR3 totals 15 residues. Germline loops: CDR1 MNHEY, CDR2 SVGAGI. Between the trimmed V and J ends, which lost 0 bases and 2 bases, there was a span of 10 bases. The CDR3 loop reads CASSYSLERNTEAFF. CDR3 DNA: TGTGCCAGCAGTTACTCGTTAGAGAGAAACACTGAAGCTTTCTTT.

This clone was seen more than once but under ten times. The chain links TRBV5-1 to TRBJ2-2, with 9 bases that match TRBD2. The J segment lost 4 bases and the V segment lost 0 bases, leaving 7 bases of the junction unmatched. Looked up from germline, CDR1 is SGHRS and CDR2 is YFSETQ. This CDR3 has 17 amino acids. The CDR3 DNA reads as TGCGCCAGCAGCTTGGCAAGAGCGGGGGGCTCCACCGGGGAGCTGTTTTTT. Encoded protein: CASSLARAGGSTGELFF. Using reference TRBV5-1 and TRBJ2-2 for the parts outside the CDR3, the full variable domain is KAGVTQTPRYLIKTRGQQVTLSCSPISGHRSVSWYQQTPGQGLQFLFEYFSETQRNKGNFPGRFSGRQFSNSRSEMNVSTLELGDSALYLCASSLARAGGSTGELFFGEGSRLTVL.

This clone was seen only once. This chain links TRBV6-5 with TRBJ1-2; the D gene is possibly TRBD1 (6 bases). Trimming took 4 bases from V and 6 from J, leaving 18 bases between them. The CDR3 has 15 residues. Germline loops: CDR1 MNHEY, CDR2 SVGAGI. The CDR3 loop reads CASSFVDRPLDGYTF. CDR3 DNA: TGTGCCAGCAGTTTCGTCGACAGGCCGCTTGATGGCTACACCTTC.

This chain connects TRBV7-3 to TRBJ1-1, with 12 bases identical to TRBD1. Germline trimming cut 5 bases from V and 11 bases from J; bases unmatched to any gene: 6. The CDR3 totals 13 residues. The germline CDR1 and CDR2 sequences are SGHTA and FQGTGA. CDR3: CASSLGQGAHAFF. CDR3 sequence (DNA): TGTGCCAGCAGCCTGGGACAGGGGGCGCACGCTTTCTTT.

This clone came up a few times. The J gene is TRBJ2-1, the V gene TRBV15, with a possible D match to TRBD1 (5 bases). Germline assignment: CDR1 LNHNV and CDR2 YYDKDF (reference sequence). V was shortened by 3 bases and J by 2 bases, with 11 bases between the two germline ends. There are 15 residues in the CDR3. CDR3 in amino acids: CATSSGRATYNEQFF. Here the CDR3 DNA reads TGTGCCACCAGCAGTGGCAGGGCTACCTACAATGAGCAGTTCTTC.

The chain uses TRBV6-5 and TRBJ1-1, with a possible D match to TRBD1 (6 bases). This CDR3 has 16 amino acids. Germline CDR1 is MNHEY and CDR2 is SVGAGI. V was trimmed by 2 bases and J by 5 bases, leaving 18 bases between them. The CDR3: CASSYRQELLGTEAFF. The DNA for the CDR3 is TGTGCCAGCAGTTACCGACAGGAACTACTGGGGACTGAAGCTTTCTTT.

The chain is built from TRBV5-4 and TRBJ2-3, with 7 nucleotides matching TRBD1. Germline V gives CDR1 SGHNT, CDR2 YYREEE (reference sequence). The junction had 9 bases not matched to a gene; V was cut back by 4 bases and J by 1 base. The CDR3 totals 16 residues. The CDR3, as DNA: TGTGCCAGCAGCATACGACAGGGTTGGGGCACAGATACGCAGTATTTT. Amino acids: CASSIRQGWGTDTQYF.

This sequence joins TRBV30 and TRBJ2-2; D is perhaps TRBD1 (5 bases). Trimming removed 2 bases from V and 1 base from J, with 11 bases in between. The CDR3 is 15 amino acids. Germline V gene sequence: CDR1 GTSNPN, CDR2 SVGIG (reference sequence). The CDR3 protein is CAWSRGLMNTGELFF. As DNA, the CDR3 is TGTGCCTGGAGTAGGGGCCTTATGAACACCGGGGAGCTGTTTTTT.

V gene TRBV4-1 combines with J gene TRBJ2-1; 11 nucleotides align to TRBD2. The trim removed 0 bases at V and 4 bases at J, leaving 5 bases unmatched. The germline gives CDR1 MGHRA, CDR2 YSYEKL. The CDR3 consists of 17 residues. The CDR3 protein is CASSQDPGTSGYNEQFF. The CDR3 nucleotides read TGCGCCAGCAGCCAAGATCCCGGGACTAGCGGATACAATGAGCAGTTCTTC.

The V and J genes are TRBV2 and TRBJ1-1; D is ambiguous. CDR3 size: 14 residues. The V gene lost 0 bases and the J gene lost 5 bases, with 10 bases spanning the gap. Germline loops: CDR1 SNHLY, CDR2 FYNNEI. As DNA, the CDR3 is TGTGCCAGCAGTGAAGCGCTTCGAGGGACTGAAGCTTTCTTT. Amino acids: CASSEALRGTEAFF.

This clone was seen a single time. The chain combines TRBV15 with TRBJ2-7, with D perhaps TRBD1 (6 bases). V lost 0 bases and J lost 6, with 12 bases in between. CDR3 size: 14 residues. Germline V lookup: CDR1 LNHNV, CDR2 YYDKDF (reference sequence). The CDR3 is CATSRDATGTEQYF. Written as DNA, the CDR3 is TGTGCCACCAGCAGAGATGCCACAGGGACCGAGCAGTACTTC.

This chain uses TRBV5-1 with TRBJ2-3; a possible D gene is TRBD2 (6 bases). Trimming removed 1 base at V and 0 bases at J, with 12 bases between. The germline CDR1 and CDR2 sequences are SGHRS and YFSETQ. The CDR3 runs to 16 residues. The CDR3 sequence: CASSLIGGRSTDTQYF. Written as DNA, the CDR3 is TGCGCCAGCAGCTTGATCGGGGGAAGGAGCACAGATACGCAGTATTTT. The full variable domain, in which reference TRBV5-1 and TRBJ2-3 provide the parts outside the CDR3, is KAGVTQTPRYLIKTRGQQVTLSCSPISGHRSVSWYQQTPGQGLQFLFEYFSETQRNKGNFPGRFSGRQFSNSRSEMNVSTLELGDSALYLCASSLIGGRSTDTQYFGPGTRLTVL.

This sequence joins TRBV28 and TRBJ2-3; unclear D gene. The V end was cut by 3 bases, the J end by 7 bases, with 17 bases between. Germline V CDR1 and CDR2: MDHEN, SYDVKM. There are 15 residues in the CDR3. This CDR3 reads CASSFPDLGVYTQYF. The DNA for the CDR3 is TGTGCCAGCAGTTTTCCTGATTTGGGCGTGTATACGCAGTATTTT. Full variable domain (missing parts from reference TRBV28 and TRBJ2-3): DVKVTQSSRYLVKRTGEKVFLECVQDMDHENMFWYRQDPGLGLRLIYFSYDVKMKEKGDIPEGYSVSREKKERFSLILESASTNQTSMYLCASSFPDLGVYTQYFGPGTRLTVL.

This clone was picked up a small number of times. V and J are TRBV7-9 and TRBJ1-6; tentatively, D is TRBD1 (6 bases). This CDR3 comprises 15 residues. Per germline, CDR1 SEHNR and CDR2 FQNEAQ (reference sequence). Deletions cut 1 base from V and 7 bases from J, with 11 bases between. The CDR3 is CASSLDQGRNSPLHF. The DNA for the CDR3 is TGTGCCAGCAGCTTAGATCAGGGGCGGAATTCACCCCTCCACTTT.